These T cell receptor beta chains were read from a single sample in a study of regulatory T cells in long-lasting Graves disease. TCRdb re-analysed the multiplex PCR reads in MiXCR, keeping a single row per CDR3 protein. The sample yields some 320,000 distinct CDR3 sequences, about 18% seen once. This specimen consisted of peripheral blood mononuclear cells (PBMCs), obtained at new diagnosis, from a patient treated with antithyroid drugs. Source of these receptors: a female donor with Graves disease. Each CDR3 is given with its conserved first and last residue. D genes are given only for firm matches. Where a row states a size, it is once, few, many or the class of an expanded clone; other rows omit it.

j_gene: TRBJ2-1
v_gene: TRBV19
abundance: many
d_gene: TRBD2
CDR3nt: TGTGCCAGTAGTTCCGGACTAGCGGGACTCAACAATGAGCAGTTCTTC
CDR3aa: CASSSGLAGLNNEQFF

j_gene: TRBJ1-3
v_gene: TRBV2
abundance: many
d_gene: -
CDR3nt: TGTGCCAGCAGTGCAAGAGGAAACACCATATATTTT
CDR3aa: CASSARGNTIYF

j_gene: TRBJ2-5
v_gene: TRBV2
abundance: -
d_gene: TRBD1
CDR3nt: TGTGCCAGCAGTCGACGTACAGGGGGTCAGCAAGAGACCCAGTACTTC
CDR3aa: CASSRRTGGQQETQYF

j_gene: TRBJ1-1
v_gene: TRBV30
abundance: many
d_gene: -
CDR3nt: TGTGCCTGGAGTTTCGGGAGTACGGGCACTGAAGCTTTCTTT
CDR3aa: CAWSFGSTGTEAFF

j_gene: TRBJ1-1
v_gene: TRBV20-1
abundance: many
d_gene: -
CDR3nt: TGCAGTGCTGGAGGGTTCATGAACACTGAAGCTTTCTTT
CDR3aa: CSAGGFMNTEAFF

j_gene: TRBJ2-7
v_gene: TRBV10-3
abundance: few
d_gene: -
CDR3nt: TGTGCCATCAGTGACTTGGCGGCAGCCTACGAGCAGTACTTC
CDR3aa: CAISDLAAAYEQYF

j_gene: TRBJ1-5
v_gene: TRBV4-2
abundance: -
d_gene: TRBD1
CDR3nt: TGTGCCAGCAGCCAAGACAGGGGGGGCCATCCCCAGCATTTT
CDR3aa: CASSQDRGGHPQHF

j_gene: TRBJ2-1
v_gene: TRBV2
abundance: many
d_gene: -
CDR3nt: TGTGCCAGCAGTGACGTTGGGCGGACCCACCCCTACAATGAGCAGTTCTTC
CDR3aa: CASSDVGRTHPYNEQFF

j_gene: TRBJ2-5
v_gene: TRBV27
abundance: many
d_gene: TRBD2
CDR3nt: TGTGCCAGCAGTTTACGACTAGCGATCGCGGTCGGGGAGACCCAGTACTTC
CDR3aa: CASSLRLAIAVGETQYF

j_gene: TRBJ2-5
v_gene: TRBV28
abundance: -
d_gene: TRBD1
CDR3nt: TGTGCCAGCAGAGGACAGGGGCAGGGTCAAGAGACCCAGTACTTC
CDR3aa: CASRGQGQGQETQYF

j_gene: TRBJ2-1
v_gene: TRBV2
abundance: many
d_gene: TRBD1
CDR3nt: TGTGCCAGCAGACCCGGGACAGGGAGACGGGATGAGCAGTTCTTC
CDR3aa: CASRPGTGRRDEQFF

j_gene: TRBJ1-2
v_gene: TRBV14
abundance: many
d_gene: -
CDR3nt: TGTGCCAGCAGCCAAGTTAACAACTTCTATGGCTACACCTTC
CDR3aa: CASSQVNNFYGYTF

j_gene: TRBJ2-1
v_gene: TRBV2
abundance: many
d_gene: -
CDR3nt: TGTGCCAGCGGTCCGACAGGTTACTCCTACAATGAGCAGTTCTTC
CDR3aa: CASGPTGYSYNEQFF

j_gene: TRBJ2-1
v_gene: TRBV7-8
abundance: -
d_gene: -
CDR3nt: TGTGCCAGCAGCTCCAGGGGCCTCTCCTACAATGAGCAGTTCTTC
CDR3aa: CASSSRGLSYNEQFF

j_gene: TRBJ2-3
v_gene: TRBV12-3/TRBV12-4
abundance: few
d_gene: TRBD2
CDR3nt: TGTGCCAGCAGTTATCCTAGCGGGTACACAGATACGCAGTATTTT
CDR3aa: CASSYPSGYTDTQYF

j_gene: TRBJ2-1
v_gene: TRBV6-5
abundance: many
d_gene: TRBD2
CDR3nt: TGTGCCAGCAGTTACTTTCGGCGGGAGGTCTACAATGAGCAGTTCTTC
CDR3aa: CASSYFRREVYNEQFF

j_gene: TRBJ2-7
v_gene: TRBV12-5
abundance: -
d_gene: TRBD2
CDR3nt: TGTGCTAGTGGTACCGGACTAGCGGGGGGCTACGAGCAGTACTTC
CDR3aa: CASGTGLAGGYEQYF

j_gene: TRBJ2-7
v_gene: TRBV3-1
abundance: many
d_gene: TRBD1
CDR3nt: TGTGCCAGCAGCCCTCTTCGACAGGGCTCCTACGAGCAGTACTTC
CDR3aa: CASSPLRQGSYEQYF

j_gene: TRBJ2-2
v_gene: TRBV9
abundance: -
d_gene: TRBD1
CDR3nt: TGTGCCAGCGGACGGACAGGAAACACCGGGGAGCTGTTTTTT
CDR3aa: CASGRTGNTGELFF

j_gene: TRBJ2-1
v_gene: TRBV12-3/TRBV12-4
abundance: many
d_gene: TRBD2
CDR3nt: TGTGCCAGCAGTTCCGAGGGGAGGGACAATGAGCAGTTCTTC
CDR3aa: CASSSEGRDNEQFF

j_gene: TRBJ2-7
v_gene: TRBV11-2
abundance: many
d_gene: -
CDR3nt: TGTGCCAGCAGCTTAGTAGGGGGGTCCAGAAGCTCCTACGAGCAGTACTTC
CDR3aa: CASSLVGGSRSSYEQYF

j_gene: TRBJ2-7
v_gene: TRBV19
abundance: many
d_gene: TRBD2
CDR3nt: TGTGCCAGTAACCTGGGAGGGACCTCGGAGCAGTACTTC
CDR3aa: CASNLGGTSEQYF

j_gene: TRBJ2-1
v_gene: TRBV20-1
abundance: -
d_gene: TRBD2
CDR3nt: TGCAGTGCTGCGGGAGCAAGAGGAGAGCAGTTCTTC
CDR3aa: CSAAGARGEQFF

j_gene: TRBJ2-3
v_gene: TRBV7-3
abundance: few
d_gene: -
CDR3nt: TGTGCCAGCAGCCTTCAGGGCACAAGCACAGATACGCAGTATTTT
CDR3aa: CASSLQGTSTDTQYF

j_gene: TRBJ2-1
v_gene: TRBV19
abundance: -
d_gene: TRBD2
CDR3nt: TGTGCCAGTAGTATACTTAGCGGGAGGGCCGGGGGGAATGAGCAGTTCTTC
CDR3aa: CASSILSGRAGGNEQFF

j_gene: TRBJ1-1
v_gene: TRBV10-3
abundance: -
d_gene: -
CDR3nt: TGTGCCATCAGTGAGTCCGTTGCGAGGGATGGGAACGCTGAAGCTTTCTTT
CDR3aa: CAISESVARDGNAEAFF

j_gene: TRBJ2-1
v_gene: TRBV20-1
abundance: few
d_gene: TRBD2
CDR3nt: TGCAGTGCAAAGGTAGCGGGAGTGATATATGAGCAGTTCTTC
CDR3aa: CSAKVAGVIYEQFF

j_gene: TRBJ1-4
v_gene: TRBV4-1
abundance: many
d_gene: -
CDR3nt: TGCGCCAGCAGCCAATCGGGTCCCCTGAAGTATGAAAAACTGTTTTTT
CDR3aa: CASSQSGPLKYEKLFF

j_gene: TRBJ2-7
v_gene: TRBV9
abundance: few
d_gene: TRBD2
CDR3nt: TGTGCCAGCAGCGTAGAGTTTAGCGGGAGCTACGAGCAGTACTTC
CDR3aa: CASSVEFSGSYEQYF

j_gene: TRBJ2-5
v_gene: TRBV27
abundance: many
d_gene: TRBD2
CDR3nt: TGTGCCAGCAGTCCGACGTCAGGACTAGTGGTGGAGACCCAGTACTTC
CDR3aa: CASSPTSGLVVETQYF

j_gene: TRBJ2-3
v_gene: TRBV2
abundance: many
d_gene: -
CDR3nt: TGTGCCAGCAGTGAACTGGTTAACCAACACACAGATACGCAGTATTTT
CDR3aa: CASSELVNQHTDTQYF

j_gene: TRBJ2-3
v_gene: TRBV10-3
abundance: many
d_gene: TRBD1
CDR3nt: TGTGCCATCACTGAGACAGGGAGCACAGACACGCAGTATTTT
CDR3aa: CAITETGSTDTQYF

j_gene: TRBJ2-3
v_gene: TRBV20-1
abundance: -
d_gene: TRBD2
CDR3nt: TGCAGTGCTAGAGGTGCAGCGGGAGGGCCACATACGCAGTATTTT
CDR3aa: CSARGAAGGPHTQYF

j_gene: TRBJ1-5
v_gene: TRBV11-2
abundance: -
d_gene: -
CDR3nt: TGTGCCAGCAGCTCTTCTGCGGGGCATCAGCCCCAGCATTTT
CDR3aa: CASSSSAGHQPQHF

j_gene: TRBJ1-4
v_gene: TRBV28
abundance: many
d_gene: -
CDR3nt: TGTGCCAGCAGTTTTCGGGGAGAAACTAATGAAAAACTGTTTTTT
CDR3aa: CASSFRGETNEKLFF

j_gene: TRBJ1-4
v_gene: TRBV28
abundance: -
d_gene: -
CDR3nt: TGTGCCAGCAGCTCCGGGACACTCCTTTCTGCAACTAATGAAAAACTGTTTTTT
CDR3aa: CASSSGTLLSATNEKLFF

j_gene: TRBJ1-1
v_gene: TRBV11-2
abundance: many
d_gene: -
CDR3nt: TGTGCCAGCAGCTTAGATTGGGGTACCACTGAAGCTTTCTTT
CDR3aa: CASSLDWGTTEAFF

j_gene: TRBJ1-5
v_gene: TRBV30
abundance: many
d_gene: -
CDR3nt: TGTGCCTGGAGTGTGGGAATGGACCAGCCCCAGCATTTT
CDR3aa: CAWSVGMDQPQHF

j_gene: TRBJ2-1
v_gene: TRBV25-1
abundance: -
d_gene: -
CDR3nt: TGTGCCAGCAGTGGAGGAAACCTCAATGAGCAGTTCTTC
CDR3aa: CASSGGNLNEQFF

j_gene: TRBJ2-1
v_gene: TRBV20-1
abundance: -
d_gene: TRBD2
CDR3nt: TGCAGTGCTGGGGACCCTGGGACTAGCGGGAGCAATGAGCAGTTCTTC
CDR3aa: CSAGDPGTSGSNEQFF

j_gene: TRBJ2-1
v_gene: TRBV10-2
abundance: few
d_gene: TRBD2
CDR3nt: TGCGCCAGCAGAGGACTAGCGGGAGTGGAGCAGTTCTTC
CDR3aa: CASRGLAGVEQFF

j_gene: TRBJ1-4
v_gene: TRBV19
abundance: many
d_gene: -
CDR3nt: TGTGCCAGTAGTCGCTACAGGGCTAAGGGAGAAAAACTGTTTTTT
CDR3aa: CASSRYRAKGEKLFF

j_gene: TRBJ1-5
v_gene: TRBV20-1
abundance: -
d_gene: TRBD1
CDR3nt: TGCAGTGCTGGAGACAGGGTAAAAGATGGTAATCAGCCCCAGCATTTT
CDR3aa: CSAGDRVKDGNQPQHF

j_gene: TRBJ2-7
v_gene: TRBV20-1
abundance: few
d_gene: TRBD2
CDR3nt: TGCAGTGCTAGCCCCCTGACTAGCGGAGCCTACGAGCAGTACTTC
CDR3aa: CSASPLTSGAYEQYF

j_gene: TRBJ2-1
v_gene: TRBV19
abundance: -
d_gene: TRBD2
CDR3nt: TGTGCCAGTAGTATGGGACTAGCGCGATCTGAAGGTGAGCAGTTCTTC
CDR3aa: CASSMGLARSEGEQFF

j_gene: TRBJ2-5
v_gene: TRBV20-1
abundance: many
d_gene: -
CDR3nt: TGCAGTGCTAGCAAACAGGGGAGGTTAGAGACCCAGTACTTC
CDR3aa: CSASKQGRLETQYF

j_gene: TRBJ2-2
v_gene: TRBV6-1
abundance: many
d_gene: -
CDR3nt: TGTGCCAGCGGCGACACGAACACCGGGGAGCTGTTTTTT
CDR3aa: CASGDTNTGELFF

j_gene: TRBJ2-7
v_gene: TRBV5-1
abundance: many
d_gene: TRBD1
CDR3nt: TGCGCCAGCAGTTATGGGACAGGGAGATCCTACGAGCAGTACTTC
CDR3aa: CASSYGTGRSYEQYF

j_gene: TRBJ1-1
v_gene: TRBV28
abundance: many
d_gene: TRBD1
CDR3nt: TGTGCCAGCAGAGAAGGACAGGGGAAGACTGAAGCTTTCTTT
CDR3aa: CASREGQGKTEAFF

j_gene: TRBJ2-5
v_gene: TRBV11-2
abundance: many
d_gene: -
CDR3nt: TGTGCCAGCAGCCTAGGGTTGGACGTAGTCCAAGAGACCCAGTACTTC
CDR3aa: CASSLGLDVVQETQYF

j_gene: TRBJ2-3
v_gene: TRBV27
abundance: many
d_gene: TRBD2
CDR3nt: TGTGCCAGCAGTTTAAAAGCGGGAGGGGTCCCAAATACGCAGTATTTT
CDR3aa: CASSLKAGGVPNTQYF

j_gene: TRBJ2-6
v_gene: TRBV27
abundance: many
d_gene: TRBD2
CDR3nt: TGTGCCAGCAGGCCCGCACTAGCGGGAGGGCGTGGGGCCAACGTCCTGACTTTC
CDR3aa: CASRPALAGGRGANVLTF

j_gene: TRBJ2-1
v_gene: TRBV7-9
abundance: many
d_gene: TRBD2
CDR3nt: TGTGCCAGCAGCGTTACCGGGACTAGCGGGTCGTACACCTACAATGAGCAGTTCTTC
CDR3aa: CASSVTGTSGSYTYNEQFF

j_gene: TRBJ2-1
v_gene: TRBV7-3
abundance: -
d_gene: TRBD2
CDR3nt: TGTGCCAGCAGCTTAGGGACTAGCGGGAGAGTCTCCTACAATGAGCAGTTCTTC
CDR3aa: CASSLGTSGRVSYNEQFF

j_gene: TRBJ2-3
v_gene: TRBV7-9
abundance: many
d_gene: -
CDR3nt: TGTGCCACTCGATTAGCGGCAGATACGCAGTATTTT
CDR3aa: CATRLAADTQYF